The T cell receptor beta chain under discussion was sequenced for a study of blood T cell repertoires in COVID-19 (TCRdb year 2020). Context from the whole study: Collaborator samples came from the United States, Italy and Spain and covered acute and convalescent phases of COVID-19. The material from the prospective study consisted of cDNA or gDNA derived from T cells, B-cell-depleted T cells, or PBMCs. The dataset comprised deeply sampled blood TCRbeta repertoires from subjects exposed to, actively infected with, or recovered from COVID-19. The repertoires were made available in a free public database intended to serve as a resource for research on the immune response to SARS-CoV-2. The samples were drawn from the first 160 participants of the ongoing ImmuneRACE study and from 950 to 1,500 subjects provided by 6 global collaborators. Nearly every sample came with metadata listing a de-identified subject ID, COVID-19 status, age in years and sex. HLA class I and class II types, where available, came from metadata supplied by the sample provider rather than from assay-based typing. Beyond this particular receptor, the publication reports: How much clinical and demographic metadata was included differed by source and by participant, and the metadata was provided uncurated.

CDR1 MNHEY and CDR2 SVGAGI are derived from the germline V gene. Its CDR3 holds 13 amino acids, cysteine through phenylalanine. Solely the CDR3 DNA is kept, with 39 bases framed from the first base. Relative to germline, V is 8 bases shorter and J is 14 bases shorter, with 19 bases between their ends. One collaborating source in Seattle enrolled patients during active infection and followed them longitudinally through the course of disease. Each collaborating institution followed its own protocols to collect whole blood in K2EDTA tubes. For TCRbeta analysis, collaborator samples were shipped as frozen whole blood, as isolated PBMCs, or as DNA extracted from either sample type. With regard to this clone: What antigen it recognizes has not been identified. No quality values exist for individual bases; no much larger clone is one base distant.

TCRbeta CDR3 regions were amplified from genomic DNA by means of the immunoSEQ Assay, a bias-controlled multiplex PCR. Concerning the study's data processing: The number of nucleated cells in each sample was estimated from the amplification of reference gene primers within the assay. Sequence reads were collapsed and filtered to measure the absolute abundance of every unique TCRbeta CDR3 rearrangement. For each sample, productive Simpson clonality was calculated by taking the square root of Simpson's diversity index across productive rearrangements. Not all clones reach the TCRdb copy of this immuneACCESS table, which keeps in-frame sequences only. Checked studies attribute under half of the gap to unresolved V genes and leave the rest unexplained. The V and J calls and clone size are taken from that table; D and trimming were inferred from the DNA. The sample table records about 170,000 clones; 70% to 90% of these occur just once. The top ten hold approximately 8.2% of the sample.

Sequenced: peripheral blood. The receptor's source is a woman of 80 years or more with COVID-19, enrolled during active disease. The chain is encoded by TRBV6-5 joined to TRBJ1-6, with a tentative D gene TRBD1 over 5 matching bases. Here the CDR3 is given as CASDLRGSLTLHF. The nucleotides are TGTGCCAGCGATTTACGGGGGAGCTTAACCCTCCACTTT.